Sequencing of this T cell receptor beta chain was carried out in a study of T cells after yellow fever vaccination. This CDR3 is 13 amino acids long. The V gene's germline CDR1 is PRHDT and CDR2 FYEKMQ (reference sequence). Trimming took 5 bases from V and 5 from J, leaving 12 bases between them. TCRdb processed the 5' RACE reads anew with MiXCR; each CDR3 protein has one entry. There are about 310,000 distinct CDR3 sequences in the sample; 3% to 4.5% occur only once, and roughly a quarter lies in the top ten. The chain recombines TRBV13 with TRBJ2-5, with D perhaps assigned TRBD1 or TRBD2 (6 bases each). The TCR originated in a man younger than 35 who received the YFV17D yellow fever vaccine. The sequences come from PBMCs, collected on the day of the yellow fever booster vaccination. Here the CDR3 reads CASSTRGQETQYF. CDR3 nucleotides: TGTGCCAGCAGCACCCGGGGGCAGGAGACCCAGTACTTC.